Below, 9 T cell receptor beta chains from the same sample are listed, as sequenced in a study of T-cell reconstitution after alpha-beta-depleted transplantation in children. TCRbeta library construction was performed incorporating unique molecular identifiers. One entry per CDR3 protein, called by TCRdb with MiXCR from the PCR reads. The sample carries about 18,000 distinct CDR3 sequences, approximately 5.5% recorded once. The sequencing here drew on PBMCs, taken before TCRalphabeta/CD19-depleted stem cell transplant. These receptors all stem from a boy aged 5 to 17 with acute lymphoblastic leukemia, due to receive a stem cell transplant.

Many counts were recorded for this clonotype. This chain joins TRBV7-9 and TRBJ1-1; 8 nucleotides line up with TRBD1. V was clipped by 2 bases and J by 0 bases; unmatched bases: 2. CDR1 is SEHNR, CDR2 FQNEAQ, per germline (reference sequence). The CDR3 loop spans 15 amino acids. The CDR3 loop reads CASSLNRGVNTEAFF. CDR3 bases: TGTGCCAGCAGCTTAAACAGGGGGGTGAACACTGAAGCTTTCTTT.

In this sample, this clonotype turned up many times. The genes are TRBV28 and TRBJ1-4; D not certain. V was pared by 8 bases and J by 2 bases, with 15 bases between. The CDR3 totals 15 residues. Germline V lookup: CDR1 MDHEN, CDR2 SYDVKM. The chain's CDR3 is CASVWAAGTNEKLFF. CDR3 nucleotide sequence: TGTGCCAGCGTTTGGGCCGCAGGTACTAATGAAAAACTGTTTTTT.

About this clonotype: The CDR3 does not close with the conserved phenylalanine or tryptophan, likely indicating a read error. V is TRBV5-5 and J is TRBJ2-2, with D uncertain. V was shortened by 4 bases and J by 5 bases, with 12 bases between the two germline ends. This CDR3 contains 14 residues. Germline-derived CDR1 and CDR2 are SGHKS and YYEKEE (reference sequence). For the CDR3, the DNA is TGTGCCAGCAGCCCTGGGCAGAGAACCGGGGAGCTGTTTTGT. Protein product: CASSPGQRTGELFC.

This clonotype occurred many times. This chain uses TRBV5-6 with TRBJ2-3, with D hard to call. The CDR3 covers 15 residues. Looked up from germline, CDR1 is SGHDT and CDR2 is YYEEEE. V lost 4 bases to trimming and J lost 2 bases, with 14 bases between them. The CDR3 coding sequence is TGTGCCAGCAGCGACCCGCTTGATTCCACAGATACGCAGTATTTT. Protein product: CASSDPLDSTDTQYF.

This clonotype occurred many times. V and J are TRBV7-6 and TRBJ2-2, with unresolved D. The germline V gene has CDR1 SGHVS and CDR2 FNYEAQ. CDR3 length: 15 residues. The V gene lost 0 bases and the J gene lost 1 base, with 6 bases spanning the gap. CDR3 in DNA: TGTGCCAGCAGCTTAGCTGAAGAGAACACCGGGGAGCTGTTTTTT. Its translation: CASSLAEENTGELFF. Variable domain in full (rest from reference TRBV7-6 and TRBJ2-2): GAGVSQSPRYKVTKRGQDVALRCDPISGHVSLYWYRQALGQGPEFLTYFNYEAQQDKSGLPNDRFSAERPEGSISTLTIQRTEQRDSAMYRCASSLAEENTGELFFGEGSRLTVL.

This clonotype was seen a few times. V and J are TRBV7-9 and TRBJ1-4; 7 bases map to TRBD1. The junction had 8 bases not matched to a gene; V was cut back by 4 bases and J by 3 bases. The length of the CDR3 is 16 residues. In germline, CDR1 is SEHNR, CDR2 FQNEAQ (reference sequence). In DNA, the CDR3 is TGTGCCAGCAGCTCCCTCGAGGGACAGTCTAATGAAAAACTGTTTTTT. Its protein is CASSSLEGQSNEKLFF. The full variable domain, in which reference TRBV7-9 and TRBJ1-4 provide the parts outside the CDR3, is DTGVSQNPRHKITKRGQNVTFRCDPISEHNRLYWYRQTLGQGPEFLTYFQNEAQLEKSRLLSDRFSAERPKGSFSTLEIQRTEQGDSAMYLCASSSLEGQSNEKLFFGSGTQLSVL.

This clonotype has a count of ten or more. The rearrangement links TRBV7-9 to TRBJ2-7, with 7 bases identical to TRBD2. V lost 4 bases, J lost 0 bases, and 12 bases stayed unmatched. Germline loops: CDR1 SEHNR, CDR2 FQNEAQ (reference sequence). The CDR3 consists of 17 residues. The CDR3 DNA is TGTGCCAGCAGCTCATACGGCGGAGCGGGAACCTCCTACGAGCAGTACTTC. It codes for CASSSYGGAGTSYEQYF.

This clonotype appeared many times. V and J are TRBV24-1 and TRBJ1-5; possible D gene TRBD1, 6 bases. Germline V gives CDR1 KGHDR, CDR2 SFDVKD. V lost 2 bases and J lost 5, with 9 bases in between. The CDR3 is 14 amino acids. CDR3 nucleotides: TGTGCCACCAGTGATTCCAGGGGTTATCAGCCCCAGCATTTT. It translates to CATSDSRGYQPQHF.

By frequency in the sample, this clonotype is medium-sized (0.01 to 0.1%). The junction differs from germline at one of its ends, possibly a read error. The chain has TRBV5-5 and TRBJ2-7; 10 bases map to TRBD2. This CDR3 spans 14 amino acids. Germline V gene sequence: CDR1 SGHKS, CDR2 YYEKEE (reference sequence). In DNA, the CDR3 is TGTGCCAGCAGCTTGGGTAGCGGGAGGTCCTATAGAGACTTC. This encodes CASSLGSGRSYRDF.